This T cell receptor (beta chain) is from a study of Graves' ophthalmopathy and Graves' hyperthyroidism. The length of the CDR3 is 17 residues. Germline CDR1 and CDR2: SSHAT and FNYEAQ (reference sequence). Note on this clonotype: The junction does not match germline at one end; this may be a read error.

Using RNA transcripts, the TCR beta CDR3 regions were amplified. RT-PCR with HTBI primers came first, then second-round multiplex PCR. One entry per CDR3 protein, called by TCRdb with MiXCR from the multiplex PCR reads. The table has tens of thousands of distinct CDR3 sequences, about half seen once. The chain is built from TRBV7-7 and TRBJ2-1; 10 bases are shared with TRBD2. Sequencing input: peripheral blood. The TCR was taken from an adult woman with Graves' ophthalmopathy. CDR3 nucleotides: TGTGCTAGCAGCTTAGGGCCGGGACTAGCGACCCACAATGAGCAGTTCTTC. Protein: CASSLGPGLATHNEQFF.